Listed below are T cell receptor beta chains from one sample, sequenced in a study of identical twins. One entry per CDR3 protein, called by TCRdb with MiXCR from the 5' RACE reads. The sample lists 410,000 or so distinct CDR3 sequences, roughly 20% occurring once. Material: naive T cells sorted from blood. The receptors originated from a man between 45 and 60 years old in good health. The CDR3 runs from the conserved cysteine through the conserved F or W. A D gene is named only where the DNA matches it firmly. Clone size is shown for a subset of rows, as once, few, many or a class of expanded clone.

D	V	J	size	CDR3	DNA
TRBD1	TRBV5-4	TRBJ2-1	NA	CASGRDRGIHEQFF	TGTGCCAGCGGGAGGGACAGGGGCATCCATGAGCAGTTCTTC
NA	TRBV4-1	TRBJ2-7	many	CASSQFEGYEQYF	TGCGCCAGCAGCCAATTTGAGGGATACGAGCAGTACTTC
TRBD2	TRBV4-2	TRBJ2-2	many	CASSQDSSGITGELFF	TGTGCCAGCAGCCAAGACTCTAGCGGGATTACCGGGGAGCTGTTTTTT
TRBD1	TRBV4-1	TRBJ2-3	many	CASSQPGQRLTDTQYF	TGCGCCAGCAGCCAACCGGGACAGCGTCTCACAGATACGCAGTATTTT
NA	TRBV20-1	TRBJ2-7	many	CSAREEGRGSHEQYF	TGCAGTGCTAGAGAAGAAGGGCGGGGTTCCCACGAGCAGTACTTC
TRBD2	TRBV11-2	TRBJ2-3	many	CASSFSLAGDTDTQYF	TGTGCCAGCAGCTTCTCTCTAGCGGGGGACACAGATACGCAGTATTTT
NA	TRBV6-1	TRBJ1-1	NA	CASSAVPNTEAFF	TGTGCCAGCAGTGCTGTCCCGAACACTGAAGCTTTCTTT
NA	TRBV6-5	TRBJ2-1	few	CASGALGDEQFF	TGTGCCAGCGGTGCATTAGGGGATGAGCAGTTCTTC
TRBD1	TRBV20-1	TRBJ2-2	many	CSAFPAQGPGGELFF	TGCAGTGCTTTTCCCGCACAGGGGCCGGGTGGGGAGCTGTTTTTT
NA	TRBV15	TRBJ2-5	NA	CATSRGGRQETQYF	TGTGCCACCAGCAGGGGGGGGCGGCAAGAGACCCAGTACTTC
NA	TRBV6-6	TRBJ2-1	many	CASTGEGQFF	TGTGCCAGCACGGGCGAGGGGCAGTTCTTC
NA	TRBV6-2/TRBV6-3	TRBJ1-2	few	CASSPSWAQGTYGYTF	TGTGCCAGCAGCCCGTCCTGGGCGCAGGGAACCTATGGCTACACCTTC
NA	TRBV12-3/TRBV12-4	TRBJ2-3	few	CASSPRRSTDTQYF	TGTGCCAGCAGTCCTCGAAGAAGCACAGATACGCAGTATTTT
TRBD2	TRBV4-3	TRBJ2-7	NA	CASSQDWFAIAGSYEQYF	TGCGCCAGCAGCCAAGATTGGTTTGCGATAGCGGGATCCTACGAGCAGTACTTC
NA	TRBV20-1	TRBJ1-2	few	CSAATDNYGYTF	TGCAGTGCTGCTACAGATAACTATGGCTACACCTTC
NA	TRBV29-1	TRBJ1-1	many	CSVEGPEAFF	TGCAGCGTTGAGGGCCCTGAAGCTTTCTTT
NA	TRBV12-3/TRBV12-4	TRBJ1-6	few	CASSLAPSPLHF	TGTGCCAGCAGTCTTGCCCCTTCACCCCTCCACTTT
NA	TRBV5-1	TRBJ1-1	many	CASSLRQGISPNTEAFF	TGCGCCAGCAGCTTGCGGCAGGGAATTTCCCCGAACACTGAAGCTTTCTTT
TRBD1	TRBV20-1	TRBJ1-2	NA	CSARGGQENYGYTF	TGCAGTGCTAGAGGTGGACAGGAAAACTATGGCTACACCTTC
NA	TRBV29-1	TRBJ2-1	NA	CSVLLPNEQFF	TGCAGCGTTCTCCTACCGAATGAGCAGTTCTTC
TRBD2	TRBV7-2	TRBJ2-7	NA	CASSTTSGPYEQYF	TGTGCCAGCAGCACGACTAGCGGCCCCTACGAGCAGTACTTC
NA	TRBV12-3/TRBV12-4	TRBJ1-5	many	CASSSVRHSSNQPQHF	TGTGCCAGCAGTTCCGTTAGACACAGTAGCAATCAGCCCCAGCATTTT
NA	TRBV29-1	TRBJ2-3	many	CSDRITDTQYF	TGCAGCGACCGGATCACAGATACGCAGTATTTT
TRBD2	TRBV20-1	TRBJ2-2	many	CSAHPGGRARNGELFF	TGCAGTGCCCACCCTGGGGGGAGGGCCAGAAACGGGGAGCTGTTTTTT
TRBD2	TRBV15	TRBJ2-6	NA	CATSRGPGTSGSGGANVLTF	TGTGCCACCAGCAGAGGACCCGGGACTAGCGGGAGTGGTGGGGCCAACGTCCTGACTTTC
TRBD2	TRBV7-9	TRBJ2-1	NA	CASSLAGTSGDEQFF	TGTGCCAGCAGCTTAGCAGGGACTAGCGGCGATGAGCAGTTCTTC
NA	TRBV7-9	TRBJ1-1	few	CASSLSNTEAFF	TGTGCCAGCAGCTTATCTAACACTGAAGCTTTCTTT